This T cell receptor (beta chain) was retrieved from a study of blood T cell repertoires in COVID-19. Original methodology: From reference gene primer amplification, estimates of nucleated cell counts were derived. Libraries were prepared by immunoSEQ multiplex PCR; TCRdb keeps only in-frame clonotypes and omits some of them. That table supplies the V and J calls and clone size; D and trimming were determined from the DNA. Of 250,000 to 300,000 clones in the sample, about 87% were seen once. Seattle's enrolled individuals joined amid active infection and were then monitored longitudinally. Trimming stripped 1 base from V and 8 bases from J, with 17 bases between. CDR1 and CDR2 (germline): LGHNA, YNFKEQ. The CDR3 length is 15 residues.

The V and J genes are TRBV4-2 and TRBJ1-2; TRBD1 is a possible D gene (5 bases). Sequencing was done on a sample of peripheral blood. This receptor was obtained from a woman aged 45-60 years with COVID-19, enrolled during active disease. CDR3 sequence reads: CASSQVRWQGYGYTF. The CDR3 coding sequence is TGTGCCAGCAGCCAAGTGAGGTGGCAGGGCTACGGCTACACCTTC.